This passage covers 2 T cell receptor beta chains from one sample sequenced in a study of control samples from healthy donors and cancer patients. Repertoires were generated with immunoSEQ multiplex PCR, while TCRdb's copy carries only in-frame clones and drops some. Of about 69,000 clones in the sample, around 84% were seen once. What was sequenced was PBMCs. The receptors here all came from a woman in her fifties or sixties with lung cancer.

The chain links TRBV27 to TRBJ2-5; no firm D call. The germline CDR1 and CDR2 sequences are MNHEY and SMNVEV (reference sequence). V was shortened by 0 bases and J by 5 bases, with 7 bases between the two germline ends. The CDR3 has 13 amino acids. The CDR3 loop is CASSLSPQETQYF. CDR3 bases: TGTGCCAGCAGTTTATCACCCCAGGAGACCCAGTACTTC.

The CDR3 protein is CSVSRTEDQPQHF. CDR3 in DNA: TGCAGCGTTTCTCGGACGGAGGATCAGCCCCAGCATTTT. The chain links TRBV29-1 to TRBJ1-5, with D hard to call. CDR3 length: 13 amino acids. V gave up 5 bases and J gave up 5 bases, with 13 bases separating them. From germline, CDR1 is SQVTM and CDR2 ANQGSEA. The full variable domain, completed using reference TRBV29-1 and TRBJ1-5, is SAVISQKPSRDICQRGTSLTIQCQVDSQVTMMFWYRQQPGQSLTLIATANQGSEATYESGFVIDKFPISRPNLTFSTLTVSNMSPEDSSIYLCSVSRTEDQPQHFGDGTRLSIL.